This T cell receptor beta chain was retrieved from a study of Ad26.COV2.S vaccination and SARS-CoV-2 variants. The wider study: Administration of Ad26.COV2.S was intramuscular, either once or twice 56 days apart.

Details on this clone: Its specificity is unknown.

Measured with immunoSEQ multiplex PCR; TCRdb has only the in-frame clones, and not every one. This table holds a few hundred thousand clones, around 82% found once. Germline CDR1 reads LNHDA; CDR2 reads SQIVND (reference sequence). CDR3 size: 11 residues. V lost 3 bases, J lost 10 bases, and 2 bases stayed unmatched. Indicated treatment: about 20 received Ad26.COV2.S at low or high dose, single or two shots; roughly five received placebo; per-sample allocation not given. Sampling took place 63 days after the first vaccine or placebo injection. Points from the study as a whole: Vaccinated and placebo-treated recipients had similar non-spike TCR breadth.

The TCR was taken from a person between 18 and 65 years old who received the Ad26.COV2.S COVID-19 vaccine or a placebo. This chain uses TRBV19 with TRBJ1-1; TRBD1 aligns across 7 bases. Sequenced material: peripheral blood, taken in a trial of Ad26.COV2.S vaccine versus placebo. The DNA of the CDR3 is TGTGCCAGTAGTATGGGGACAGCAGCTTTCTTT. Translated, it gives CASSMGTAAFF. The full variable domain, with the rest looked up from reference TRBV19 and TRBJ1-1, is DGGITQSPKYLFRKEGQNVTLSCEQNLNHDAMYWYRQDPGQGLRLIYYSQIVNDFQKGDIAEGYSVSREKKESFPLTVTSAQKNPTAFYLCASSMGTAAFFGQGTRLTVV.